The entry below gives a single T cell receptor (beta chain) sequence along with its context. Its antigen is unidentified. A second PCR of roughly 7 to 11 cycles used a sample-barcoded 5' primer and a J-beta primer mix. A single record per CDR3 protein comes from TCRdb applying MiXCR to the 5' RACE reads. The sample consists of 550,000 to 650,000 distinct CDR3 sequences, approximately 30% of them appearing once. These data are taken from a study of blood T cells in healthy people across ages. Germline loops: CDR1 DFQATT, CDR2 SNEGSKA (reference sequence). V gave up 6 bases and J gave up 4 bases, with 12 bases separating them. CDR3 length: 13 amino acids. Study results and caveats: Significant beta diversity loss was already apparent by age about 39, declining roughly linearly.

The chain is built from TRBV20-1 and TRBJ2-2; D is undetermined. The TCR sequence derives from a woman older than 75 in good health. The sequenced sample was blood. This chain's CDR3 is CSAPGEVTGELFF. DNA of the CDR3: TGCAGTGCCCCGGGCGAGGTCACCGGGGAGCTGTTTTTT.